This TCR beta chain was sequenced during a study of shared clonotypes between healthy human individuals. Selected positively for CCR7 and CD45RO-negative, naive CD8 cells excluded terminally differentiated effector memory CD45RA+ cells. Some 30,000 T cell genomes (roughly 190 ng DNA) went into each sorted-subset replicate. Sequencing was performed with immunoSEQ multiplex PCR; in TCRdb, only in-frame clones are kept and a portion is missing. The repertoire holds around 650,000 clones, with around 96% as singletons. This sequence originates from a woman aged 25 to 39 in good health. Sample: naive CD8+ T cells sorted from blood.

Written as DNA, the CDR3 is TGTGCCAGCAGCCCGCCCGGGGTAAACTACTACGAGCAGTACTTC. It is translated as CASSPPGVNYYEQYF. The chain carries TRBV7-9 and TRBJ2-7; tentative D call: TRBD2 (5 bases). From germline, CDR1 is SEHNR and CDR2 FQNEAQ (reference sequence). CDR3 length equals 15 residues. Trimming cost V 5 bases and J 3 bases, with 17 bases left between them.